This TCR beta chain was recovered during a study of sequential checkpoint blockade in melanoma. As for the study in general: Patients were randomized 1:1 to nivolumab-then-ipilimumab or ipilimumab-then-nivolumab first-line. Each arm's sequence ended with maintenance nivolumab.

This CDR3 has 13 residues. CDR1 and CDR2 from the germline V gene are SNHLY and FYNNEI. Trimming at V came to 10 bases and at J to 2 bases, leaving 4 bases not matched to a gene. Profiled with immunoSEQ multiplex PCR; TCRdb holds only in-frame clones, not every one. The sample shows 13,000 or so clones, approximately 52% of them seen only once. This clone occurred once. As to treatment: randomized to nivolumab then ipilimumab (arm A) or the reverse (arm B). DNA-damaging chemotherapy had not been given to any patient beforehand. Sorted cells were live CD3+CD8+, lacking CD19 and CD56, from PBMCs. The sample consisted of CD8+ T cells sorted from blood (inferred from file names), taken from a patient given nivolumab and ipilimumab in sequence. The gene calls are TRBV2 and TRBJ1-5, with 8 bases identical to TRBD1. This TCR came from a human donor with melanoma. The CDR3 region has the DNA TGTGCCATGGGACAGGCTCGCAATCAGCCCCAGCATTTT. Translated: CAMGQARNQPQHF.